The text below deals with one T cell receptor beta chain. The ends were cut back, 1 base at V and 4 bases at J, with 15 bases in the middle. This CDR3 comprises 16 residues. CDR1 SGHTA and CDR2 FQGTGA come from the germline V gene. The data were obtained in a study of blood T cell repertoires in COVID-19. Background on the study: Some COVID-19 samples were acute and others convalescent; all came from the United States, Italy and Spain. PBMCs, B-cell-depleted T cells, or T cells were the source of the cDNA or gDNA that made up the material.

Original processing notes: Using reference gene primer amplification, nucleated cell counts were estimated. The assay was immunoSEQ multiplex PCR, and TCRdb's table has in-frame clones only and misses some. V and J calls and clone size are given by that table; D and trimming were obtained from the DNA. Of fewer than 250,000 clones in the sample, roughly 81% were seen once. The TCR originated in a woman aged 70-85 years with active or convalescent COVID-19. The V gene is TRBV7-3, the J gene TRBJ2-3; possible D gene TRBD2, 6 bases. The sample comprised peripheral blood. The CDR3 region is CASSLSSGLGADTQYF. CDR3 nucleotides: TGTGCCAGCAGCTTAAGTAGCGGCCTAGGGGCAGATACGCAGTATTTT.